This T cell receptor (beta chain) was identified in a study of cytomegalovirus exposure and HLA in healthy donors (dated by TCRdb to about 2017). Study-wide context: In an earlier analysis of several hundred of the donors, around 290 Gb of sequence data and 117 million unique TCR beta sequences from about 190 million T cells were reported. Roughly 300 gigabases of sequencing data and around 80 million unique TCR sequences made up an early release that covered under 750 HLA-typed donors. The genetic ancestry cluster associated with self-reported Caucasian donors included over 65% of the roughly 360 genotyped donors. The study aimed to test whether signatures of past pathogen exposure could be identified by cataloging public T cell receptors. The T cell repertoires of 666 subjects were profiled by immunosequencing and related to cytomegalovirus serostatus. Besides the first cohort of 500 to 700 subjects, a separate validation cohort made up of 120 different subjects was used. High-throughput TCR immunosequencing, statistical association of individual TCRs with disease status, and machine learning were combined to predict cytomegalovirus infection status. In a later analysis, previously published TCR beta repertoires from about 670 donors were re-analyzed and high-resolution HLA genotyping was added so that TCR occurrence patterns could be studied. In the later analysis, no new phenotypic data were used to find candidate immune exposures; instead, reliance was placed on TCR beta sequences and their occurrence across donors. An earlier analysis of more than 450 of the donors used high-throughput TCR beta sequencing to judge whether each TCR beta V gene segment behaved as functional or pseudogenic. Donor age, sex, ethnicity and CMV serostatus were compiled alongside the repertoire data. A later genetic analysis used genome-wide SNP genotypes for about 60% of the roughly 670 donors, treating that subset as a discovery cohort. Every discovery cohort repertoire had been produced on one sequencing platform. Both class I and class II loci were covered by HLA typing, at four-digit resolution. The number of donors typed differed by locus, with 629-630 for A, B, C, DRB1 and DQB1, around 560 for DQA1, approximately 570 for DPA1, and approximately 470 for DPB1. A few DR-DQ haplotypes were handled as single units for association and clustering because linkage in the cohort was strong. On average, roughly 250,000 unique TCR beta nucleotide sequences were sequenced per donor among some 430 genotyped donors of the cohort, with roughly 18% of those sequences being non-productive.

The cohort consisted of 600 to 750 healthy bone marrow donors. At the time of sampling, every cohort member was nominally healthy, though immune exposures that went unrecorded were likely present. The donor was CMV seronegative and belonged to the group of more than 300 seronegative cohort members. Every donor gave a peripheral blood sample, and the peripheral blood mononuclear cells from that sample were used for TCR beta sequencing. The Qiagen DNeasy Blood Extraction Kit was used to extract genomic DNA from the blood cell samples. The investigation overall reported the following: A group of highly shared sequence variants was considered likely to be a technical artifact of the sequencing pipeline. A total of 164 TCR beta chains were listed by the study as associated with cytomegalovirus. In a later analysis, 16,951 TCR beta sequences were associated with specific HLA alleles at a false discovery rate of 0.05. A later analysis found that HLA-associated TCR beta chains were more clonally expanded and had lower generation probabilities than equally common non-associated chains. When HLA alleles, especially DR and DQ, strongly co-occurred, TCR associations were difficult to assign to individual alleles. According to a later analysis, parvovirus B19, influenza, CMV and Epstein-Barr virus appeared linked to several top co-occurrence clusters. Broadly in line with IMGT annotations, most TCR beta V segments showed up in productive rearrangements about 87% or about 30% of the time in an earlier analysis of a few hundred of the donors. V-gene and J-gene trimming of TCR beta chains was associated with a missense DCLRE1C variant in a later genetic analysis, and the association was replicated in an independent cohort. A further reported finding was that TCR beta sequences accurately predicted the HLA-A and HLA-B alleles for most subjects in the first cohort. Some IMGT-functional V segments, including TRBV6-2 and TRBV6-3, could not be distinguished by the 87-base-pair reads and were therefore excluded. HLA typing was unavailable for some donors at each locus, so association tests used only the typed subset. According to the authors, the approach could potentially be generalized to other disease states and immunological phenotypes. Because counts were too low, roughly 18 rarely observed V segments, including chromosome 9 orphons, were left out of the earlier analysis of approximately 500 of the donors. In a later analysis, the rate of TCR association differed among HLA loci, with DRB1 alleles having the most associated TCRs and HLA-C alleles having the fewest. CMV serostatus was the only immune exposure information available for the cohort. In a later analysis, most CMV-associated TCR beta chains were found to appear HLA-restricted, with HLA associations seemingly driven largely by CMV exposure. Correlated functional status among segregating V segments might reflect linkage disequilibrium, but an unknown experimental factor could not be ruled out. Presence/absence analyses assumed roughly uniform sequencing depth across donors, an assumption that may not hold. The classifier was reported to diagnose cytomegalovirus status with high specificity and sensitivity in both the original cohort and the validation cohort. A later genetic analysis reported fewer N-insertions in productive TCRs among donors in an Asian-associated ancestry cluster than the roughly 640-donor mean. While some public TCRs were present in many individuals, most TCR sequences turned up only very rarely across donors. A few of the identified cytomegalovirus-associated TCR beta chains were confirmed in vitro to be specific for cytomegalovirus antigens. The cohort was sequenced for TCR beta chains only, and without alpha or paired-chain data the features that could be detected were limited.

Of note for this clone: What this receptor recognizes is not known. No qualities accompany the bases; no much larger clone lies one base away.

The CDR3 measures 13 amino acids from cysteine to phenylalanine. Only CDR3 DNA is held: 39 bases, read in frame from base 1. Trimming takes 6 bases off V and 1 base off J; junction bases not matched to a gene: 3. According to the germline V gene, CDR1 reads SQVTM and CDR2 reads ANQGSEA. Libraries were prepared through the immunoSEQ multiplex PCR assay. For the multiplex PCR, a mixture combining 60 forward primers for TCR Vbeta segments and 13 reverse primers for TCR Jbeta segments was used. The CDR3 region of rearranged TCR beta genes was amplified from genomic DNA with a multiplex PCR assay. Amplified TCR beta libraries were sequenced as 87-base-pair reads on the Illumina HiSeq System. The study's own analysis went as follows. A later analysis tallied roughly 78 million unique TCR beta chains across the roughly 610 repertoires, and around 10 million of those chains were shared by two or more donors. Raw reads were error-corrected and collapsed into unique sequences by a nearest-neighbor algorithm in which closely related sequences were merged to remove PCR and sequencing errors. Alignment of CDR3 sequences to IMGT reference sequences was used to assign V, D and J gene segments. For a sequence to be retained, at least a six-nucleotide match to both a V gene segment and a J gene segment was required. A rearrangement was called productive if the CDR3 had no stop codons and remained in frame with V and J, and every other rearrangement was called non-productive. CDR3 was defined according to IMGT convention as the region running from the second conserved V-encoded cysteine to the conserved J-encoded phenylalanine. Sequences without an unambiguous match to a single V gene segment were excluded from the earlier analysis of approximately 560 of the donors. In an earlier analysis of a few hundred of the donors, a V segment was called functional when productive rearrangements were above 56.7%, and segregating when the standard deviation between donors exceeded 5%. A statistical classification framework was developed to diagnose cytomegalovirus status using the catalog of TCR beta chain sequences. In a later analysis, TCR nucleotide sequences were compared against IMGT/GENE-DB human TR gene sequences so that V and J genes could be assigned. Using the TCRdist pipeline, a later analysis assigned CDR3 sequences along with most-parsimonious VDJ recombination scenarios. A later analysis defined each TCR beta chain by its CDR3 amino acid sequence plus V-gene family, and excluded reads lacking a unique V-gene family. As a way to deal with suspected cross-contamination and a sequencing artifact, a later analysis dropped approximately 590 nucleotide sequences that were highly shared and had low generation probability. In a later analysis, a clonal expansion index was calculated for each public chain from normalized within-repertoire ranks of inferred template counts. Generation probabilities in a later analysis came from a VDJ recombination model fitted to out-of-frame rearrangements, and those results were checked against IGoR. In a later analysis, TCR-TCR, TCR-HLA and TCR-CMV co-occurrence was scored with hypergeometric tests, and a repertoire-size bias correction was applied to TCR pairs. A later analysis estimated false discovery rates by permuting HLA or CMV assignments 20 times. In a later analysis, co-occurring TCRs were grouped with DBSCAN, and TCRdist sequence similarity was added when clustering was performed within HLA-allele-positive subsets. Co-occurrence clustering excluded repertoires with fewer than 30,000 or more than 120,000 public chains, plus five with anomalous nucleotide sharing. Drawn from immuneACCESS, this table holds only the in-frame rearrangements with V and J called that TCRdb kept. Clones are partly lost; checked studies trace under half to an unresolved V gene and leave the rest unexplained. Clone size and the V and J calls come from that table; the DNA yielded D and trimming. Within this sample are approximately 100,000 clones, with 64% of them counted one time only. Jointly, the top ten make up approximately 3% of the sample.

In this chain, TRBV29-1 is recombined with TRBJ1-1, with 9 bases matching TRBD1. The sequence came from a man in his sixties in good health and CMV-seronegative. Material for sequencing was PBMCs. The CDR3 loop reads CSVLTGGNTEAFF. The nucleotide sequence is TGCAGCGTCCTGACAGGGGGGAACACTGAAGCTTTCTTT.